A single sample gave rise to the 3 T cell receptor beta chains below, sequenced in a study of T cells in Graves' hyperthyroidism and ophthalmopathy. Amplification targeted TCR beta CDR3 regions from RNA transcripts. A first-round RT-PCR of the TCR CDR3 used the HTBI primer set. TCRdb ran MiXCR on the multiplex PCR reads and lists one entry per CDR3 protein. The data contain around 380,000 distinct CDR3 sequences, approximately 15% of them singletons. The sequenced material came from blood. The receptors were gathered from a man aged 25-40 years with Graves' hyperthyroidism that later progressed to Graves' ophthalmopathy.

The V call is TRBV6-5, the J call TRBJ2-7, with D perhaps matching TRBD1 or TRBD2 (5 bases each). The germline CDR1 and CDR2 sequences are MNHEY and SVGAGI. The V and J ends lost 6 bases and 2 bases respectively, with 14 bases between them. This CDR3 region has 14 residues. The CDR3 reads CASSLRDGTYEQYF. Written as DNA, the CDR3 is TGTGCCAGCAGCCTCCGGGACGGTACCTACGAGCAGTACTTC.

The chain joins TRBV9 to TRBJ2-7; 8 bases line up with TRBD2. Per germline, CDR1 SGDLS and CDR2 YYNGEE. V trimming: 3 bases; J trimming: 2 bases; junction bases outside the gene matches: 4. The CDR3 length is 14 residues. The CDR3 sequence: CASSGAGGAYEQYF. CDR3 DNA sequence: TGTGCCAGCAGCGGGGCGGGGGGTGCCTACGAGCAGTACTTC.

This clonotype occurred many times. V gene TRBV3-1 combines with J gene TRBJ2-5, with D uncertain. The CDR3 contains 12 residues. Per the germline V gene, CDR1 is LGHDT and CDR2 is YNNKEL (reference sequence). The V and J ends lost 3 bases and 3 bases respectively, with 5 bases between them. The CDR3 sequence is CASSQLKETQYF. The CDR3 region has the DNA TGTGCCAGCAGCCAGCTGAAAGAGACCCAGTACTTC.